The 9 T cell receptor beta chains in this list originate from one sample, sequenced in a study of Ad26.COV2.S vaccination and SARS-CoV-2 variants. Measured with immunoSEQ multiplex PCR; TCRdb has only the in-frame clones, and not every one. Among some 480,000 clones, about 83% were seen once, and the ten largest hold roughly 13%. As to treatment: about 20 received Ad26.COV2.S at low or high dose, single or two shots; several received placebo; per-sample allocation not given. Sampling was done on day 63 after the first vaccine or placebo injection. The source was peripheral blood, collected in a trial of Ad26.COV2.S vaccine versus placebo. The receptor source for this set is a person aged 18 to 65 who received the Ad26.COV2.S COVID-19 vaccine or a placebo.

The chain joins TRBV10-3 to TRBJ1-2, with D unclear. Trimming left V 2 bases short and J 1 base short, with 5 bases between. The CDR3 is made up of 13 amino acids. Germline values: CDR1 ENHRY, CDR2 SYGVKD. CDR3 amino acids: CAISEESNYGYTF. As DNA, the CDR3 is TGTGCCATCAGTGAGGAGAGTAACTATGGCTACACCTTC.

The V call is TRBV6-6, the J call TRBJ2-2; D call uncertain. The V end was cut by 7 bases, the J end by 7 bases, with 7 bases between. CDR1 is MNHNY, CDR2 SVGAGI, per germline (reference sequence). The CDR3 totals 11 residues. CDR3 nucleotides: TGTGCCAGCAAGGGTGTCGGGGAGCTGTTTTTT. Amino acids: CASKGVGELFF.

Notes on this clone: Additional DNA sequences in this sample encode the identical CDR3. The chain carries TRBV3-1 (or the pseudogene TRBV3-2) and TRBJ2-3; D is unresolved. This CDR3 has 11 amino acids. Germline V gene lookup returns CDR1 LGHDT and CDR2 YNNKEL (reference sequence). Trimming took 4 bases from V and 5 from J, leaving 4 bases between them. CDR3 protein: CASSLGDTQYF. Here the CDR3 DNA reads TGTGCCAGCAGCCTAGGAGATACGCAGTATTTT.

The V gene is TRBV9, the J gene TRBJ2-2; 10 bases are shared with TRBD2. After removal of 3 bases from V and 5 bases from J, the junction contained 7 bases not matched to a gene. The CDR3 is 16 residues long. The germline gives CDR1 SGDLS, CDR2 YYNGEE. The CDR3 nucleotides are TGTGCCAGCAGCGGGGAAACTAGCGGGACGACCGGGGAGCTGTTTTTT. Amino acid sequence: CASSGETSGTTGELFF.

This clone occurred a few times. V gene TRBV2 combines with J gene TRBJ1-2; no clear D. CDR1 and CDR2 (germline): SNHLY, FYNNEI. Trimming took off 7 bases at V and 9 bases at J, with 15 bases between the two ends. CDR3 length: 12 residues. CDR3 coding DNA: TGTGCCAGCATCCGGTGGGAGCGGAGCTACACCTTC. It encodes CASIRWERSYTF.

The gene calls are TRBV5-4 and TRBJ2-1; 9 bases align to TRBD2. J was trimmed by 5 bases and V by 3 bases; bases with no gene match: 6. Germline CDR1 is SGHNT and CDR2 is YYREEE (reference sequence). The CDR3 totals 15 residues. The CDR3 protein is CASSSETSGNNEQFF. CDR3 bases: TGTGCCAGCAGCTCAGAGACTAGCGGTAACAATGAGCAGTTCTTC. The entire variable domain, with the rest obtained from reference TRBV5-4 and TRBJ2-1, is as follows: ETGVTQSPTHLIKTRGQQVTLRCSSQSGHNTVSWYQQALGQGPQFIFQYYREEENGRGNFPPRFSGLQFPNYSSELNVNALELDDSALYLCASSSETSGNNEQFFGPGTRLTVL.

The V call is TRBV29-1, the J call TRBJ2-7; 12 nucleotides agree with TRBD2. The CDR3 runs to 12 residues. V lost 6 bases to trimming and J lost 3 bases; unmatched junction nucleotides: 0. Germline V gene lookup returns CDR1 SQVTM and CDR2 ANQGSEA. CDR3 amino acids: CSVTSGSYEQYF. The CDR3 nucleotides are TGCAGCGTGACTAGCGGGAGCTACGAGCAGTACTTC.

The chain joins TRBV6-1 to TRBJ1-2, with D possibly being TRBD1 (5 bases). This CDR3 comprises 14 residues. Germline-derived CDR1 and CDR2 are MNHNS and SASEGT. Trimming removed 1 base from V and 4 bases from J, with 10 bases in between. The CDR3 nucleotides read TGTGCCAGCAGTGAAGATGGGACCACCTATGGCTACACCTTC. Translated: CASSEDGTTYGYTF.

The genes are TRBV6-6 and TRBJ2-7, with 9 bases fitting TRBD1. J gave up 2 bases and V 6 bases, and 8 bases lay outside the gene matches. The CDR3 contains 15 residues. Germline assignment: CDR1 MNHNY and CDR2 SVGAGI (reference sequence). CDR3 nucleotides: TGTGCCAGCAGGATAACCGGGACAGGGACCTACGAGCAGTACTTC. This sequence encodes CASRITGTGTYEQYF.